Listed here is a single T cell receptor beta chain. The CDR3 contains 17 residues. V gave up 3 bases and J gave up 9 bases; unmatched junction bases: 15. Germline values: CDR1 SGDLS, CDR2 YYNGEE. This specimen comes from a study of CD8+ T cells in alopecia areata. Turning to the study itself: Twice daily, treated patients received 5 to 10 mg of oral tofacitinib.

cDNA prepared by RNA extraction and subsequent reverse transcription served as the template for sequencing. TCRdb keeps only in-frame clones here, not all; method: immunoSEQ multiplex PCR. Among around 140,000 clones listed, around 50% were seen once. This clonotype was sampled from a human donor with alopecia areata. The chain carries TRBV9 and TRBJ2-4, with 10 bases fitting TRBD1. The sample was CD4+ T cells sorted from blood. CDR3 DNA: TGTGCCAGCAGCGCCGTGGTAGGGGGACAGGGGCGCGGCATTCAGTACTTC. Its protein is CASSAVVGGQGRGIQYF.